These T cell receptor beta chains were read from a single sample in a study of T cells in Graves' hyperthyroidism and ophthalmopathy. TCRdb re-analysed the multiplex PCR reads in MiXCR, keeping a single row per CDR3 protein. The table shows about 580,000 distinct CDR3 sequences, with approximately 15% occurring only once. The sample consisted of blood. Source of these receptors: a woman aged 25 to 39 with Graves' hyperthyroidism that later progressed to Graves' ophthalmopathy. Both conserved end residues are part of each CDR3. Each record gives: clone size, D gene, V gene, J gene, CDR3 length, CDR3 DNA, CDR3 protein. D genes are given only for firm matches. Expanded clones are given a class, and other clones once, few, many or no size at all.

clone_size: few
d_call: NA
v_call: TRBV7-3
j_call: TRBJ2-1
cdr3_length: 14
cdr3_nt: TGTGCCAGCAGCTTAGCAAGGGACTACAATGAGCAGTTCTTC
cdr3_aa: CASSLARDYNEQFF

clone_size: many
d_call: NA
v_call: TRBV20-1
j_call: TRBJ1-5
cdr3_length: 13
cdr3_nt: TGCAGTGCGGACGGACAGTATGGTCAGCCCCAGCATTTT
cdr3_aa: CSADGQYGQPQHF

clone_size: many
d_call: NA
v_call: TRBV15
j_call: TRBJ2-5
cdr3_length: 14
cdr3_nt: TGTGCCACCAGCGGAACAGGGTTCCAAGAGACCCAGTACTTC
cdr3_aa: CATSGTGFQETQYF

clone_size: many
d_call: NA
v_call: TRBV4-2
j_call: TRBJ2-7
cdr3_length: 13
cdr3_nt: TGTGCCAGCAGCCAAGGGGGCTTAAGAGAGCAGTACTTC
cdr3_aa: CASSQGGLREQYF

clone_size: few
d_call: TRBD2
v_call: TRBV11-3
j_call: TRBJ2-1
cdr3_length: 17
cdr3_nt: TGTGCCAGCAGCTTAGATAGCCTTGCGGGAGTTTACAATGAGCAGTTCTTC
cdr3_aa: CASSLDSLAGVYNEQFF

clone_size: few
d_call: NA
v_call: TRBV18
j_call: TRBJ1-2
cdr3_length: 14
cdr3_nt: TGTGCCAGCTCACCCCCGAACCCCATCTATGGCTACACCTTC
cdr3_aa: CASSPPNPIYGYTF

clone_size: many
d_call: TRBD1
v_call: TRBV28
j_call: TRBJ2-3
cdr3_length: 15
cdr3_nt: TGTGCCAGCAGTTCCCAGGGACAGACCACAGATACGCAGTATTTT
cdr3_aa: CASSSQGQTTDTQYF

clone_size: NA
d_call: NA
v_call: TRBV6-5
j_call: TRBJ1-1
cdr3_length: 16
cdr3_nt: TGTGCCAGCAGTTACTCTCCAGGGAAAATGAACACTGAAGCTTTCTTT
cdr3_aa: CASSYSPGKMNTEAFF

clone_size: many
d_call: TRBD1
v_call: TRBV28
j_call: TRBJ2-1
cdr3_length: 14
cdr3_nt: TGTGCCAGCAGGGGACAGACAGCCTACAATGAGCAGTTCTTC
cdr3_aa: CASRGQTAYNEQFF

clone_size: many
d_call: NA
v_call: TRBV11-2
j_call: TRBJ1-2
cdr3_length: 14
cdr3_nt: TGTGCCAGCAGACCCTTCGGGGGCGGCTATGGCTACACCTTC
cdr3_aa: CASRPFGGGYGYTF

clone_size: NA
d_call: TRBD2
v_call: TRBV20-1
j_call: TRBJ2-1
cdr3_length: 15
cdr3_nt: TGCAGTGCTCGTCTAGCGGGAGGTAACTACAATGAGCAGTTCTTC
cdr3_aa: CSARLAGGNYNEQFF

clone_size: NA
d_call: TRBD1
v_call: TRBV19
j_call: TRBJ1-1
cdr3_length: 15
cdr3_nt: TGTGCCAGTAATCCTGGGACAGCGCCGGACGTCGAAGCTTTCTTT
cdr3_aa: CASNPGTAPDVEAFF

clone_size: many
d_call: TRBD2
v_call: TRBV3-1
j_call: TRBJ2-7
cdr3_length: 18
cdr3_nt: TGTGCCAGCAGCCAAGTCTTTGGACTAGCCTCGTACTCCTACGAGCAGTACTTC
cdr3_aa: CASSQVFGLASYSYEQYF

clone_size: many
d_call: TRBD2
v_call: TRBV20-1
j_call: TRBJ2-5
cdr3_length: 15
cdr3_nt: TGCAGTGCTAGAGGCCGGGGGGGGGTTCGAGAGACCCAGTACTTC
cdr3_aa: CSARGRGGVRETQYF

clone_size: many
d_call: TRBD2
v_call: TRBV20-1
j_call: TRBJ2-1
cdr3_length: 14
cdr3_nt: TGCAGTGCTAGAGATAGCGGGAGCGCCAATGAGCAGTTCTTC
cdr3_aa: CSARDSGSANEQFF

clone_size: many
d_call: NA
v_call: TRBV3-1
j_call: TRBJ2-1
cdr3_length: 14
cdr3_nt: TGTGCCAGCAGCCAATCGACAATTGGCAATGAGCAGTTCTTC
cdr3_aa: CASSQSTIGNEQFF

clone_size: many
d_call: NA
v_call: TRBV7-3
j_call: TRBJ2-1
cdr3_length: 15
cdr3_nt: TGTGCCAGCAGCTTAACGTGGGGGGATCACAATGAGCAGTTCTTC
cdr3_aa: CASSLTWGDHNEQFF

clone_size: NA
d_call: NA
v_call: TRBV6-5
j_call: TRBJ2-2
cdr3_length: 16
cdr3_nt: TGTGCCAGCAGTTTCTCCGGGCGGGGAAACACCGGGGAGCTGTTTTTT
cdr3_aa: CASSFSGRGNTGELFF

clone_size: NA
d_call: NA
v_call: TRBV19
j_call: TRBJ2-5
cdr3_length: 16
cdr3_nt: TGTGCCAGTAAGGGGGGGATTGGGACGTACCAAGAGACCCAGTACTTC
cdr3_aa: CASKGGIGTYQETQYF

clone_size: many
d_call: TRBD1
v_call: TRBV9
j_call: TRBJ2-5
cdr3_length: 14
cdr3_nt: TGTGCCAGCAGCGTGCAGGGGGCCGAAGAGACCCAGTACTTC
cdr3_aa: CASSVQGAEETQYF

clone_size: NA
d_call: NA
v_call: TRBV24-1
j_call: TRBJ1-1
cdr3_length: 13
cdr3_nt: TGTACCACCAGTGATCAGGGATTTACTGAAGCTTTCTTT
cdr3_aa: CTTSDQGFTEAFF

clone_size: many
d_call: TRBD2
v_call: TRBV2
j_call: TRBJ2-1
cdr3_length: 15
cdr3_nt: TGTGCCAGCAGTGAAGTCGCGGGAGGCGTAAATGAGCAGTTCTTC
cdr3_aa: CASSEVAGGVNEQFF

clone_size: many
d_call: NA
v_call: TRBV2
j_call: TRBJ2-5
cdr3_length: 11
cdr3_nt: TGTGCCAGCCTCAGCAAAGAGACCCAGTACTTC
cdr3_aa: CASLSKETQYF

clone_size: few
d_call: TRBD2
v_call: TRBV7-9
j_call: TRBJ2-1
cdr3_length: 17
cdr3_nt: TGTGCCAGCAGCCCCAGGGCGGGAGACCCGGCCTACAATGAGCAGTTCTTC
cdr3_aa: CASSPRAGDPAYNEQFF

clone_size: few
d_call: TRBD1
v_call: TRBV20-1
j_call: TRBJ2-1
cdr3_length: 13
cdr3_nt: TGCAGTGCTAGACGGACAGGGGGTAATGAGCAGTTCTTC
cdr3_aa: CSARRTGGNEQFF

clone_size: many
d_call: NA
v_call: TRBV5-7
j_call: TRBJ2-7
cdr3_length: 16
cdr3_nt: TGTGCCAGCAGCCAAACCCCCCTGGACGTTACCTACGAGCAGTACTTC
cdr3_aa: CASSQTPLDVTYEQYF

clone_size: few
d_call: NA
v_call: TRBV7-3
j_call: TRBJ2-5
cdr3_length: 13
cdr3_nt: TGTGCCAGCAGCTTGGATAGCGGAGAGACCCAGTACTTC
cdr3_aa: CASSLDSGETQYF

clone_size: many
d_call: NA
v_call: TRBV6-5
j_call: TRBJ2-4
cdr3_length: 13
cdr3_nt: TGTGCCAGCAGTTACTCGGCTCAAAACATTCAGTACTTC
cdr3_aa: CASSYSAQNIQYF

clone_size: many
d_call: NA
v_call: TRBV20-1
j_call: TRBJ2-5
cdr3_length: 13
cdr3_nt: TGCAGTACCCGAGGTCTGACCCAAGAGACCCAGTACTTC
cdr3_aa: CSTRGLTQETQYF

clone_size: NA
d_call: NA
v_call: TRBV5-1
j_call: TRBJ2-7
cdr3_length: 15
cdr3_nt: TGCGCCAGCAGCTTGGCAGGGGGGATAAACTACGAGCAGTACTTC
cdr3_aa: CASSLAGGINYEQYF

clone_size: NA
d_call: NA
v_call: TRBV7-2
j_call: TRBJ1-5
cdr3_length: 14
cdr3_nt: TGTGCCAGCAGCTTAGTAGAAATGGAACAGCCCCAGCATTTT
cdr3_aa: CASSLVEMEQPQHF

clone_size: many
d_call: NA
v_call: TRBV10-3
j_call: TRBJ1-5
cdr3_length: 14
cdr3_nt: TGTGCCATCAGTGAGTCGCAGAAGAATCAGCCCCAGCATTTT
cdr3_aa: CAISESQKNQPQHF

clone_size: many
d_call: NA
v_call: TRBV12-3/TRBV12-4
j_call: TRBJ2-7
cdr3_length: 14
cdr3_nt: TGTGCCAGCAGTTTACCCCCGGGAGACTACGAGCAGTACTTC
cdr3_aa: CASSLPPGDYEQYF

clone_size: NA
d_call: TRBD2
v_call: TRBV12-3/TRBV12-4
j_call: TRBJ2-7
cdr3_length: 14
cdr3_nt: TGCGCCAGCAGCCGGGGGGGACCAAACTACGAGCAGTACTTC
cdr3_aa: CASSRGGPNYEQYF

clone_size: NA
d_call: NA
v_call: TRBV15
j_call: TRBJ2-1
cdr3_length: 14
cdr3_nt: TGTGCCACCAGCAGAGCCGGGGATGCCCCTGAGCAGTTCTTC
cdr3_aa: CATSRAGDAPEQFF